Listed below are T cell receptor beta chains from one sample, sequenced in a study of T cells in Graves' hyperthyroidism and ophthalmopathy. TCRdb ran MiXCR on the multiplex PCR reads and lists one entry per CDR3 protein. This repertoire shows some 490,000 distinct CDR3 sequences, roughly 16% found once; its top ten account for 25% to 30%. Sequencing input: blood. The receptor set was obtained from a young woman with Graves' ophthalmopathy. Each CDR3 is given with its conserved first and last residue. The D gene is left open where the match is weak. Part of the rows lack a size; the others show once, few, many or a class for expanded clones.

-	TRBV7-9	-	TRBJ2-1	TGTGCCAGCAGAGAGGTGGGCTACAATGAGCAGTTCTTC	CASREVGYNEQFF
-	TRBV5-5	-	TRBJ1-5	TGTGCCAGCAGCTTGCAGGGCGGGAGCAATCAGCCCCAGCATTTT	CASSLQGGSNQPQHF
-	TRBV7-9	TRBD1	TRBJ1-2	TGTGCCACAACAGGGGGCGACTATGGCTACACCTTC	CATTGGDYGYTF
many	TRBV28	-	TRBJ2-3	TGTGCCACCGGCTTCGAGGGGGGAACAGATACGCAGTATTTT	CATGFEGGTDTQYF
many	TRBV15	TRBD2	TRBJ2-1	TGTGCCACCAGGAGCGGGGAGGCCACCTACAATGAGCAGTTCTTC	CATRSGEATYNEQFF
many	TRBV20-1	TRBD2	TRBJ2-1	TGCAGTGCTAGAGACGATAGCGGGTCACACTACAATGAGCAGTTCTTC	CSARDDSGSHYNEQFF
-	TRBV20-1	TRBD2	TRBJ2-2	TGCAGTGCTAGCTCTAGCGGGAGCCTTATCGGGGAGCTGTTTTTT	CSASSSGSLIGELFF
many	TRBV4-1	-	TRBJ2-2	TGCGCCAGCAGCCAAGTTTTGAGCCGCGGCACCGGGGAGCTGTTTTTT	CASSQVLSRGTGELFF
many	TRBV28	-	TRBJ1-6	TGTGCCAGCAGTTTCCCACAGGGCCCCCTCCACTTT	CASSFPQGPLHF
many	TRBV7-2	-	TRBJ2-5	TGTGCCAGCAGCAAGGAAGACAGGCGGGAGACCCAGTACTTC	CASSKEDRRETQYF
many	TRBV20-1	-	TRBJ2-1	TGCAGTGCTAGTGGGTCGCAGGCCGCCTCCGTCAATGAGCAGTTCTTC	CSASGSQAASVNEQFF
many	TRBV20-1	TRBD2	TRBJ2-1	TGCAGTGCACCGACTAGCGGGATCCCACTAGGCTCCTACAATGAGCAGTTCTTC	CSAPTSGIPLGSYNEQFF
-	TRBV6-1	-	TRBJ2-3	TGTGCCAGCAGTGAAATATCAGAGACAGAAGATACGCAGTATTTT	CASSEISETEDTQYF
-	TRBV10-3	-	TRBJ1-1	TGTGCCATCAAGGGCCGCAGGGGCACTGAAGCTTTCTTT	CAIKGRRGTEAFF
-	TRBV6-2/TRBV6-3	-	TRBJ1-1	TGTGCCAGCTTCCAGGGGAGGTCAACCATGAACACTGAAGCTTTCTTT	CASFQGRSTMNTEAFF
few	TRBV20-1	-	TRBJ1-5	TGCAGTGCTAGAGGGAGCGAAACGGGACTCCGTAGCAATCAGCCCCAGCATTTT	CSARGSETGLRSNQPQHF
many	TRBV2	-	TRBJ2-1	TGTGCCAGCAGGGACACCAAGAGCTCCTACAATGAGCAGTTCTTC	CASRDTKSSYNEQFF
many	TRBV20-1	TRBD2	TRBJ2-3	TGCAGTGCCCGACTAGCGGGAACGTGGCGCGAAAGCACAGATACGCAGTATTTT	CSARLAGTWRESTDTQYF
many	TRBV29-1	TRBD1	TRBJ1-5	TGCAGCCCGAGGCGGACAGGGAGCCCTAGGAGCAATCAGCCCCAGCATTTT	CSPRRTGSPRSNQPQHF
few	TRBV20-1	-	TRBJ2-3	TGCAGTGCAATTAGGGGTTGGACAGATACGCAGTATTTT	CSAIRGWTDTQYF
many	TRBV2	-	TRBJ2-2	TGTGCCAGCAGTGTATTAGGGGGATTTACCGGGGAGCTGTTTTTT	CASSVLGGFTGELFF
few	TRBV27	-	TRBJ2-7	TGTGCCAGCAGTTTTCGCCCAGTTTACGAGCAGTACTTC	CASSFRPVYEQYF
many	TRBV7-2	TRBD2	TRBJ2-1	TGTGCCAGCAGCATGAGAGCGGGAGACGGTAATGAGCAGTTCTTC	CASSMRAGDGNEQFF
-	TRBV4-1	-	TRBJ1-4	TGCGCCAGCAGCCAAGAGGTGTCAGGGGCTTGGGAAAAACTGTTTTTT	CASSQEVSGAWEKLFF
-	TRBV7-2	-	TRBJ2-2	TGTGCCAGCAGCTTAGATCGGGACCCAGAAGGGGAGCTGTTTTTT	CASSLDRDPEGELFF
many	TRBV11-2	TRBD2	TRBJ2-1	TGTGCCAGCAGCTTAGAAGCCCTAGCGGGAGGGCCTTTGGCCTCCTACAATGAGCAGTTCTTC	CASSLEALAGGPLASYNEQFF
-	TRBV11-2	TRBD1	TRBJ1-2	TGTGCCAGCAGCTCATTTCGGGACAGGGGAAGTGGCTACACCTTC	CASSSFRDRGSGYTF
many	TRBV12-3/TRBV12-4	TRBD2	TRBJ2-1	TGTGCCAGCAGCCAGGGACTAGGGGGTAACAATGAGCAGTTCTTC	CASSQGLGGNNEQFF
-	TRBV13	TRBD2	TRBJ2-1	TGTGCCAGCAGCTTAAATCGGGCTAGCGGTTCCTACAATGAGCAGTTCTTC	CASSLNRASGSYNEQFF
many	TRBV20-1	TRBD2	TRBJ2-1	TGCAGTGCTAGGAGACTAGCGACTTACAATGAGCAGTTCTTC	CSARRLATYNEQFF
many	TRBV12-3/TRBV12-4	-	TRBJ2-1	TGTGCCAGCAGTTTTAGGGGCTGGGATGAGCAGTTCTTC	CASSFRGWDEQFF
-	TRBV6-1	-	TRBJ2-3	TGTGCCAGCAGGCCGGCGGGTGGCACAGATACGCAGTATTTT	CASRPAGGTDTQYF
-	TRBV19	-	TRBJ2-7	TGTGCCAGTAGTAGTGATGGAACGGGTCGCTACGAGCAGTACTTC	CASSSDGTGRYEQYF
few	TRBV9	-	TRBJ2-2	TGTGCCAGCAGCCCCACTAGGGGCACCGGGGAGCTGTTTTTT	CASSPTRGTGELFF
many	TRBV12-3/TRBV12-4	-	TRBJ2-3	TGTGCCAGCAGCCTTAGCGGAGCTAGCACAGATACGCAGTATTTT	CASSLSGASTDTQYF
many	TRBV6-1	-	TRBJ2-1	TGTGCCACCACACCGGGAAAGCCCTACAATGAGCAGTTCTTC	CATTPGKPYNEQFF
many	TRBV10-3	TRBD2	TRBJ2-3	TGTGCCATCAGGGGACTAGAGGGCACAGATACGCAGTATTTT	CAIRGLEGTDTQYF
once	TRBV30	TRBD1	TRBJ1-1	TGTGCCTCTGAAACAGGGGTTGGAGCTTTCTTT	CASETGVGAFF
-	TRBV11-2	-	TRBJ2-7	TGTGCCAGCAGCTCCCCTGAAGCGGGTACCTACGAGCAGTACTTC	CASSSPEAGTYEQYF
many	TRBV20-1	TRBD2	TRBJ2-7	TGCAGTGCACGGGGACTAGCCTGGCATTACGAGCAGTACTTC	CSARGLAWHYEQYF
many	TRBV30	TRBD1	TRBJ2-7	TGTGCCTGGAGGACCCGACAGGGTATCTACGAGCAGTACTTC	CAWRTRQGIYEQYF
many	TRBV20-1	-	TRBJ2-1	TGCAGTGCCCCTCGGAACAATGAGCAGTTCTTC	CSAPRNNEQFF
few	TRBV9	-	TRBJ2-5	TGTGCCAGCAGCGTTGATAACGGCGGTACCCAAGAGACCCAGTACTTC	CASSVDNGGTQETQYF
many	TRBV7-8	-	TRBJ1-6	TGTGCCAGCAGCTTAGTAGGGGATTATTCACCCCTCCACTTT	CASSLVGDYSPLHF
many	TRBV12-3/TRBV12-4	-	TRBJ1-2	TGTGCCAGCGGGCCCGGCTCGGATGGCTACACCTTC	CASGPGSDGYTF
-	TRBV4-3	-	TRBJ2-1	TGCGCCAGCAGCCGCAAAGGGACCACCACCTACAATGAGCAGTTCTTC	CASSRKGTTTYNEQFF
-	TRBV25-1	-	TRBJ1-1	TGTGCCAGCAGTGAATTGTCTGCAGGAACTCGGAACACTGAAGCTTTCTTT	CASSELSAGTRNTEAFF
-	TRBV5-1	TRBD1	TRBJ2-1	TGTGCCAGCATCCCCCGGGACAGGGGATACAATGAGCAGTTCTTC	CASIPRDRGYNEQFF
few	TRBV7-8	-	TRBJ1-5	TGTGCCAGCAGCTTAGAGGGCGTCGGCTATAGCAATCAGCCCCAGCATTTT	CASSLEGVGYSNQPQHF
many	TRBV6-1	-	TRBJ2-1	TGTGCCAGCAGTGAAAGGGAAGAGAGGGGCTACAATGAGCAGTTCTTC	CASSEREERGYNEQFF
-	TRBV29-1	-	TRBJ2-7	TGCAGCGTTAGGAGGGCAGGGATTACTATAGAGCAGTACTTC	CSVRRAGITIEQYF
many	TRBV28	TRBD1	TRBJ2-7	TGTGCCAGCAGCCTAACGGGACAGGGGTATGGCGAGCAGTACTTC	CASSLTGQGYGEQYF
-	TRBV6-1	-	TRBJ2-1	TGTGCCAGCAGTTGGCAGGGCCTGAGGTACAATGAGCAGTTCTTC	CASSWQGLRYNEQFF
many	TRBV30	TRBD1	TRBJ1-1	TGTGCCTGGGGGGGGGACAGGACGAAGAACACTGAAGCTTTCTTT	CAWGGDRTKNTEAFF
-	TRBV7-9	-	TRBJ2-1	TGTGCCAGCAGCTTAGTCCGAGCTGGGGGCTCCCACAATGAGCAGTTCTTC	CASSLVRAGGSHNEQFF